This T cell receptor beta chain was captured in a study of graft-versus-host responses after intestinal transplantation. Study-level points and caveats: Patients who carried graft-donor T cell macrochimerism also had high graft-versus-host to host-versus-graft clonal ratios in their allografts.

In germline, CDR1 is SGDLS, CDR2 YYNGEE. This CDR3 contains 13 residues. V was pared by 0 bases and J by 8 bases, with 11 bases between. In the case of this clone: Antigen unknown.

Measured with immunoSEQ multiplex PCR; TCRdb has only the in-frame clones, and not every one. Here the sample spans some 86,000 clones, 90% to 95% being singletons. The specimen comprised unstimulated CD8+ T cells sorted from spleen or lymph node cells, sampled before intestinal transplant. The chain combines TRBV9 with TRBJ1-2; D is uncertain. The TCR sequence derives from a human donor who received an intestinal transplant. The CDR3: CASSVGPPEGYTF. In DNA form, the CDR3 reads TGTGCCAGCAGCGTAGGCCCGCCTGAGGGCTACACCTTC.